A selection of T cell receptor beta chains follows, all from one sample in a study of blood T cell repertoires in COVID-19. Data came from immunoSEQ multiplex PCR; TCRdb stores just in-frame clones and leaves some out. Of roughly 340,000 clones listed, approximately 87% were seen once; the top ten hold about 6%. Material: peripheral blood. The receptors originated from a woman aged 45-60 years with COVID-19, enrolled during active disease. Each CDR3 is given with its conserved first and last residue. A D gene is named only where the DNA matches it firmly. The listing skips clone size in some rows; elsewhere it reads once, few, many or a size class.

D | J | size | V | CDR3 | DNA
TRBD1 | TRBJ2-7 | - | TRBV6-5 | CATPGQGYYEQYF | TGTGCCACTCCGGGACAGGGGTACTACGAGCAGTACTTC
- | TRBJ2-3 | - | TRBV4-1 | CASSPAAGARTDTQYF | TGCGCCAGCAGTCCGGCGGCAGGGGCCCGCACAGATACGCAGTATTTT
TRBD1 | TRBJ2-1 | - | TRBV11-3 | CASSPRTGGIPDNEQFF | TGTGCCAGCAGCCCCAGGACAGGGGGCATACCCGACAATGAGCAGTTCTTC
- | TRBJ1-1 | - | TRBV5-1 | CASSLDQKNTEAFF | TGCGCCAGCAGCTTGGATCAGAAAAACACTGAAGCTTTCTTT
TRBD1 | TRBJ2-6 | - | TRBV11-2 | CASSLQGAGANVLTF | TGTGCCAGCAGTCTACAGGGGGCTGGGGCCAACGTCCTGACTTTC
- | TRBJ2-7 | - | TRBV7-2 | CASSLFGTSRDEQYF | TGTGCCAGCAGCTTATTTGGTACTTCCCGGGACGAGCAGTACTTC
TRBD1 | TRBJ2-5 | - | TRBV18 | CASSPPRGRETQYF | TGTGCCAGCTCACCGCCCAGGGGGCGGGAGACCCAGTACTTC
- | TRBJ1-3 | - | TRBV19 | CASSLRGRTGNTIYF | TGTGCCAGTAGTCTGCGGGGCAGGACTGGAAACACCATATATTTT
TRBD1 | TRBJ2-3 | - | TRBV28 | CATQPGQGPDTQYF | TGTGCCACTCAACCGGGACAGGGACCAGATACGCAGTATTTT
TRBD1 | TRBJ2-3 | once | TRBV9 | CASSVPGQGVGTDTQYF | TGTGCCAGCAGCGTACCGGGACAGGGAGTCGGCACAGATACGCAGTATTTT
- | TRBJ1-2 | - | TRBV5-1 | CASSLAVANYGYTF | TGCGCCAGCAGCTTGGCCGTGGCAAACTATGGCTACACCTTC
- | TRBJ2-2 | - | TRBV12-3/TRBV12-4 | CASTSMSAGELFF | TGTGCCAGCACCTCTATGTCGGCCGGGGAGCTGTTTTTT
TRBD1 | TRBJ2-7 | - | TRBV30 | CAWTRPGQGTYEQYF | TGTGCCTGGACCAGGCCAGGACAGGGCACCTACGAGCAGTACTTC
TRBD1 | TRBJ1-6 | - | TRBV2 | CASSEARGGPYNSPLHF | TGTGCCAGCAGTGAAGCCCGAGGGGGCCCATATAATTCACCCCTCCACTTT
TRBD2 | TRBJ2-1 | - | TRBV2 | CASRGTSGTSEQFF | TGTGCCAGCAGGGGGACTAGCGGGACTTCTGAACAGTTCTTC
- | TRBJ2-7 | - | TRBV7-9 | CASSRSGTFNEQYF | TGTGCCAGCAGCCGGTCCGGGACATTCAACGAGCAGTACTTC
TRBD2 | TRBJ2-1 | - | TRBV24-1 | CATSDTASGRAHEQFF | TGTGCCACCAGTGATACCGCTAGCGGGAGGGCCCATGAGCAGTTCTTC
TRBD2 | TRBJ2-1 | - | TRBV5-1 | CASSITSGSSYNEQFF | TGCGCCAGCAGCATTACTAGCGGGAGTTCCTACAATGAGCAGTTCTTC
TRBD1 | TRBJ2-1 | - | TRBV5-1 | CASSSMDRGNEQFF | TGCGCCAGCAGCTCAATGGACAGGGGAAATGAGCAGTTCTTC
- | TRBJ2-2 | - | TRBV6-5 | CASSLASSRPGELFF | TGTGCCAGCAGTTTGGCTAGCTCTCGGCCCGGGGAGCTGTTTTTT
TRBD1 | TRBJ1-2 | - | TRBV11-2 | CASRPDRGNYGYTF | TGTGCCAGCAGACCAGACAGGGGTAACTATGGCTACACCTTC
TRBD2 | TRBJ2-7 | - | TRBV7-9 | CASSLARGDEQYF | TGTGCCAGCAGCCTCGCCCGGGGGGACGAGCAGTACTTC
- | TRBJ1-3 | - | TRBV4-2 | CASSRFVGDSSGNTIYF | TGTGCCAGCAGCCGATTCGTAGGGGATAGCTCTGGAAACACCATATATTTT
TRBD2 | TRBJ2-1 | - | TRBV4-3 | CASSQVHVAGAVYEQFF | TGCGCCAGCAGCCAAGTACACGTTGCGGGAGCCGTGTATGAGCAGTTCTTC
- | TRBJ2-1 | - | TRBV24-1 | CATSAGSGNSYNEQFF | TGTGCCACCAGTGCGGGCAGCGGAAACTCCTACAATGAGCAGTTCTTC
TRBD1 | TRBJ1-4 | - | TRBV6-6 | CASSRGQGREKLFF | TGTGCCAGCAGCCGAGGACAGGGGAGGGAAAAACTGTTTTTT
- | TRBJ1-4 | once | TRBV7-6 | CASSSDLGLSDTVREKLFF | TGTGCCAGCAGCTCTGATCTGGGACTCTCAGATACTGTACGTGAAAAACTGTTTTTT
TRBD2 | TRBJ2-7 | few | TRBV3-1/TRBV3-2 | CASSLDGGYYEQYF | TGTGCCAGCAGCCTAGACGGGGGGTACTACGAGCAGTACTTC
TRBD2 | TRBJ2-1 | - | TRBV7-9 | CASSWGLAGVTNNEQFF | TGTGCCAGCAGCTGGGGACTAGCGGGAGTAACCAACAATGAGCAGTTCTTC
TRBD2 | TRBJ2-1 | - | TRBV5-1 | CASSSGTSGRLFDEQFF | TGCGCCAGCAGCTCTGGGACTAGCGGGAGACTCTTCGATGAGCAGTTCTTC
- | TRBJ1-1 | few | TRBV7-9 | CASTKGGTGRTEAFF | TGTGCCAGCACCAAAGGGGGAACAGGACGAACTGAAGCTTTCTTT
TRBD2 | TRBJ2-3 | - | TRBV9 | CASSPGTSATDTQYF | TGTGCCAGCAGCCCCGGGACTAGCGCCACAGATACGCAGTATTTT
TRBD1 | TRBJ2-1 | - | TRBV6-5 | CASKLGQHNEQFF | TGTGCCAGCAAGCTGGGACAGCACAATGAGCAGTTCTTC
- | TRBJ2-1 | - | TRBV30 | CAWSGRVEYNEQFF | TGTGCCTGGAGTGGGCGGGTGGAGTACAATGAGCAGTTCTTC
TRBD1 | TRBJ2-7 | - | TRBV27 | CASSLLQGYEQYF | TGTGCCAGCAGTTTATTACAGGGGTATGAGCAGTACTTC
- | TRBJ2-3 | - | TRBV29-1 | CSVELLSARKDTQYF | TGCAGCGTTGAACTATTGAGCGCCCGAAAAGATACGCAGTATTTT
TRBD2 | TRBJ2-1 | - | TRBV5-1 | CASRFLAGDHNEQFF | TGCGCCAGCAGGTTCCTAGCGGGAGACCACAATGAGCAGTTCTTC
TRBD1 | TRBJ1-1 | - | TRBV2 | CASRADRVSIGGTEAFF | TGTGCCAGCAGAGCCGACAGGGTATCCATTGGGGGGACTGAAGCTTTCTTT
TRBD2 | TRBJ2-1 | - | TRBV19 | CASSTPQRRLAGEGRSYNEQFF | TGTGCCAGTAGTACCCCCCAACGACGACTAGCGGGAGAGGGGAGATCCTACAATGAGCAGTTCTTC
- | TRBJ1-6 | - | TRBV5-1 | CASSLGTADNSPLHF | TGCGCCAGCAGCTTGGGGACAGCCGATAATTCACCCCTCCACTTT
TRBD2 | TRBJ2-1 | - | TRBV6-5 | CASSSQASGTYNEQFF | TGTGCCAGCAGTTCACAGGCTAGCGGGACCTACAATGAGCAGTTCTTC
- | TRBJ1-1 | once | TRBV4-2 | CASSHYVNTEAFF | TGTGCCAGCAGCCATTATGTGAACACTGAAGCTTTCTTT
TRBD2 | TRBJ2-7 | - | TRBV18 | CASSPPTSGTHEQYF | TGTGCCAGCTCACCACCGACTAGCGGGACCCACGAGCAGTACTTC
TRBD2 | TRBJ2-1 | - | TRBV11-2 | CAAHPSGNSYNEQFF | TGTGCCGCACACCCTAGCGGGAACTCCTACAATGAGCAGTTCTTC
- | TRBJ2-7 | - | TRBV12-3/TRBV12-4 | CASSQGLAEQYF | TGTGCCAGCAGTCAGGGTCTGGCCGAGCAGTACTTC